This TCR beta chain appears in the sequencing data of a study of T cell responses to AZD1222 COVID-19 vaccine. CDR1 and CDR2 from the germline V gene are MDHEN and SYDVKM. V lost 7 bases and J lost 7; bases outside the gene matches: 5. This CDR3 has 12 residues. Produced via immunoSEQ multiplex PCR; TCRdb's table is partial and in-frame only. There are 150,000 to 200,000 clones in the sample; roughly nine tenths occur only once, and roughly 4% lies in the top ten. Study outcomes and limitations: Baseline seropositivity occurred in only a handful of AZD1222 recipients. Females outnumbered males among donors, who were mostly white British; clonal diversity was possibly underestimated. Regions 160-218 and 743-854 dominated among vaccine-associated CD4 TCRs spanning spike.

Regarding this clone: Its antigen is not known.

The sample here was peripheral blood, taken 28 days after the second dose of the MenACWY control vaccine. This clonotype originated in an adult who received the MenACWY meningococcal vaccine as a control. The gene calls are TRBV28 and TRBJ2-7, with 9 bases lining up with TRBD2. CDR3 sequence reads: CASTGLAWEQYF. The CDR3 DNA sequence: TGTGCCAGCACGGGACTAGCCTGGGAGCAGTACTTC.